This T cell receptor (beta chain) is drawn from a study of cytomegalovirus exposure and HLA in healthy donors. Comment on this clone: Its antigen is unidentified.

Findings and caveats of the study: 87-base-pair reads could not separate some V segments, including TRBV6-2 and TRBV6-3. A later analysis by the authors found several of the most significant clusters apparently linked to common viral pathogens.

The PCR used 60 Vbeta and 13 Jbeta primers. As originally analysed: In a later analysis, 60 million to 90 million unique TCR beta chains included roughly 11 million shared by two or more donors. Sequencing used immunoSEQ multiplex PCR; TCRdb keeps in-frame clones, though not all of them. V, J and clone size were drawn from that table, and D and trimming were deduced from the DNA. This sample has tens of thousands of clones, with 68% found just once. Despite likely unrecorded immune exposures, the donors were nominally healthy at the time of sampling. The CDR3 has 15 residues. In germline, CDR1 is LNHDA, CDR2 SQIVND (reference sequence). The V and J ends lost 6 bases and 1 base respectively, with 13 bases between them.

Sequencing was carried out using PBMCs. The chain employs TRBV19 and TRBJ1-5, with D possibly matching TRBD1 (6 bases). This TCR derives from a woman aged 25 to 45 in good health and CMV-seronegative. The CDR3 sequence: CASRAGVMSNQPQHF. CDR3 nucleotides: TGTGCCAGTAGGGCAGGGGTCATGAGCAATCAGCCCCAGCATTTT.